The clone carrying this T cell receptor beta chain has ten or more counts. This specimen belongs to a study of neurological immune-mediated disorders. 5'RACE employing 10-nucleotide random UMIs yielded the cDNA. TCRdb analysed the 5' RACE reads with MiXCR anew, one entry per CDR3 protein. The table has some 89,000 distinct CDR3 sequences, 4.3% seen once. Time point indicated: longitudinal time-point 3. A total of 2 million PBMCs stored at -80 degrees C provided the unsorted libraries. Germline lookup yields CDR1 MNHNY and CDR2 SVGAGI (reference sequence). The CDR3 runs 16 residues. V was shortened by 2 bases and J by 4 bases, with 17 bases between the two germline ends.

The receptor was isolated from a woman aged 60-70 years with multiple sclerosis. Input material: PBMCs. The V call is TRBV6-6, the J call TRBJ1-2; D is uncertain. The CDR3 nucleotides read TGTGCCAGCAGTTACCCGGTTCGGGATCCGGGCTATGGCTACACCTTC. Translated, it gives CASSYPVRDPGYGYTF.